Listed below are T cell receptor beta chains from one sample, sequenced in a study of human T cells and chemical hapten exposure. MiXCR, applied by TCRdb to the RACE reads, yields one record per CDR3 protein. The profile shows about 74,000 distinct CDR3 sequences, 30% to 35% of them singletons. This specimen was whole blood, taken in connection with sensitization to the hapten diphenylcyclopropenone (DPC). The source of these receptors is a man aged 40-49 years with alopecia areata. Some clones in this sample may be carry-over from other donors' samples. Both conserved end residues are part of each CDR3. Each record gives: V gene, CDR3 length, clone size, D gene, J gene, CDR3 DNA, CDR3 protein. A D gene is named only where the DNA matches it firmly. Size tells how often a clone was seen (once, few, many) or the class of an expanded clone, and some rows leave it out.

TRBV10-1,14,.,.,TRBJ2-3,TGCGCCAGCAGTGTTACAGCGGGCTCAGATACGCAGTATTTT,CASSVTAGSDTQYF
TRBV4-2,15,.,.,TRBJ2-7,TGTGCCAGCAGCCAAGACCCCTCGGAGTCCTACGAGCAGTACTTC,CASSQDPSESYEQYF
TRBV29-1,12,.,TRBD2,TRBJ2-7,TGCAGCGTTGGGGACTACGGCTACGAGCAGTACTTC,CSVGDYGYEQYF
TRBV7-2,16,.,.,TRBJ2-1,TGTGCCAGCAGCTTAGTAGCCCTTTCAACAGGGATAGAGCAGTTCTTC,CASSLVALSTGIEQFF
TRBV3-1,15,.,.,TRBJ1-5,TGTGCCAGCAGCCACTCGACACGGAGCAATCAGCCCCAGCATTTT,CASSHSTRSNQPQHF
TRBV6-5,15,few,.,TRBJ2-3,TGTGCCAGCAGTTACGGGGAGGGGGATAAAGATACGCAGTATTTT,CASSYGEGDKDTQYF
TRBV11-1,13,.,.,TRBJ2-5,TGTGCCAGCAGCAAAGAGTATCGAGGGACCCAGTACTTC,CASSKEYRGTQYF
TRBV20-1,13,few,TRBD1,TRBJ1-2,TGCAGTGCTGCCGGACAGGGCGACTATGGCTACACCTTC,CSAAGQGDYGYTF
TRBV6-5,14,.,.,TRBJ2-7,TGTGCCAGCAGCCGGACTGCTAGCTCCTACGAGCAGTACTTC,CASSRTASSYEQYF
TRBV20-1,16,few,TRBD2,TRBJ2-3,TGCAGTGCTAGAGCCCGGAGGGGAGGGAGCACAGATACGCAGTATTTT,CSARARRGGSTDTQYF
TRBV4-2,13,.,.,TRBJ1-1,TGTGCCAGCACCGACCAGGGTAACACTGAAGCTTTCTTT,CASTDQGNTEAFF
TRBV2,14,.,TRBD2,TRBJ2-1,TGTGCCGTTGCGGGAGGGCGGACACACAATGAGCAGTTCTTC,CAVAGGRTHNEQFF
TRBV28,15,.,.,TRBJ1-2,TGTGCCAGCAGTTTGGGAGGGGACTCTCTTTATGGCTACACCTTC,CASSLGGDSLYGYTF
TRBV24-1,16,.,.,TRBJ2-2,TGTGCCACCAGTGATTTAGGACGCGAAAACACCGGGGAGCTGTTTTTT,CATSDLGRENTGELFF
TRBV12-3/TRBV12-4,15,.,.,TRBJ1-5,TGTGCCAGCAGTGTGACCAAGGGGGGCAATCAGCCCCAGCATTTT,CASSVTKGGNQPQHF
TRBV11-2,16,.,TRBD2,TRBJ2-7,TGTGCCAGCAGCTCGACTAGCGGGAGGGCCCTCTACGAGCAGTACTTC,CASSSTSGRALYEQYF
TRBV7-2,11,.,.,TRBJ2-1,TGTGCCAGCAGCTTTGCGAATGAGCAGTTCTTC,CASSFANEQFF
TRBV11-2,15,.,TRBD1,TRBJ2-5,TGTGCCAGCAGCCACCCCCGGACAGGGGAGAAGACCCAGTACTTC,CASSHPRTGEKTQYF
TRBV11-1,13,.,TRBD2,TRBJ2-4,TGTGCCAGCAGCACGGGACTAGCGAACATTCAGTACTTC,CASSTGLANIQYF
TRBV3-1,13,few,.,TRBJ2-1,TGTGCCAGCAGCCAAGTTTCACGCGGAGAGCAGTTCTTC,CASSQVSRGEQFF
TRBV5-1,16,.,TRBD2,TRBJ2-4,TGCGCCAGCAGCTTGGCCTTAAGCGGGACCAAAAACATTCAGTACTTC,CASSLALSGTKNIQYF
TRBV7-9,12,few,.,TRBJ1-4,TGTGCCAGCAGCGCCTACAGGGAAAAACTGTTTTTT,CASSAYREKLFF
TRBV4-3,14,.,.,TRBJ1-2,TGCGCCAGCAGCCAAGATCAAGGAAACTATGGCTACACCTTC,CASSQDQGNYGYTF
TRBV4-3,18,few,TRBD2,TRBJ2-7,TGCGCCAGCAGCCAAGACTTCGGTGGACTAGCGGGAGGAGGAGAGCAGTACTTC,CASSQDFGGLAGGGEQYF
TRBV7-3,14,.,.,TRBJ2-3,TGTGCCAGCAGCTTTGGCCCCTTTACAGATACGCAGTATTTT,CASSFGPFTDTQYF
TRBV29-1,14,few,.,TRBJ2-5,TGCAGCGGTACAGGGATATGGGGCCAAGAGACCCAGTACTTC,CSGTGIWGQETQYF
TRBV4-1,19,few,.,TRBJ2-5,TGCGCCAGCAGCCAAGTTTGGTTTGGGGGGTTACCGGTCCAAGAGACCCAGTACTTC,CASSQVWFGGLPVQETQYF
TRBV6-2/TRBV6-3,16,once,.,TRBJ1-1,TGTGCCAGCAGTTACTCGAATACCGGACAGCTATGGAGGGCTTTCTTT,CASSYSNTGQLWRAFF
TRBV7-2,13,.,.,TRBJ1-2,TGTGCCAGCAGCTTAGGTCCCAGGCGAGGCTACACCTTC,CASSLGPRRGYTF
TRBV20-1,13,.,.,TRBJ2-3,TGCAGTGCTAGGTTCAGGGCAACAGATACGCAGTATTTT,CSARFRATDTQYF
TRBV12-3/TRBV12-4,14,.,TRBD1,TRBJ1-3,TGTGCCAGCAGTCCCTGGACAGGGGGAAACACCATATATTTT,CASSPWTGGNTIYF